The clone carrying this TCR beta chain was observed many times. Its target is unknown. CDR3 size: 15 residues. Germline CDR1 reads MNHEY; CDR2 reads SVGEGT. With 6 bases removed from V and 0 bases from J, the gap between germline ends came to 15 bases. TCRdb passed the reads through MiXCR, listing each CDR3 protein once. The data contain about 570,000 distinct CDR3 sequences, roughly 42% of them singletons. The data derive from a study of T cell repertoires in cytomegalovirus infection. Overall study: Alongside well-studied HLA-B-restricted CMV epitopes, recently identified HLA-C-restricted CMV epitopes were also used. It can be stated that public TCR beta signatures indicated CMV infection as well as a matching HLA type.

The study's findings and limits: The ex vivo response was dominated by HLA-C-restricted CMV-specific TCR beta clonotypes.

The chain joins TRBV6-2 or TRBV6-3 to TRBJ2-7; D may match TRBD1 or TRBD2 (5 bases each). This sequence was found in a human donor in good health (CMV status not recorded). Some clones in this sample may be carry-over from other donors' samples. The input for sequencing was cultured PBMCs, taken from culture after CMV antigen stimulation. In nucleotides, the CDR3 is TGTGCCAGCAGGAGGGGACCGTTGAGCTCCTACGAGCAGTACTTC. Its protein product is CASRRGPLSSYEQYF.